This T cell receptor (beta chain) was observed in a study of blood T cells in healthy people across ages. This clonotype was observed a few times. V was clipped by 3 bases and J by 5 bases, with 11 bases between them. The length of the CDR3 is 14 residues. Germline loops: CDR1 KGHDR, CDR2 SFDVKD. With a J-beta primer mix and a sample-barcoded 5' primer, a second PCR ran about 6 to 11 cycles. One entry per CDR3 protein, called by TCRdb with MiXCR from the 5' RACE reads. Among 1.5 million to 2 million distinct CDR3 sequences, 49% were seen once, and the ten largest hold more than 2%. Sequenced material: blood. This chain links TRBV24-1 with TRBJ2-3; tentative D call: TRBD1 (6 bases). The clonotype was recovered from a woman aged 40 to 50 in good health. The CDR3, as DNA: TGTGCCACCAGTGATGTTACAGGGAAAGATACGCAGTATTTT. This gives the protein CATSDVTGKDTQYF.